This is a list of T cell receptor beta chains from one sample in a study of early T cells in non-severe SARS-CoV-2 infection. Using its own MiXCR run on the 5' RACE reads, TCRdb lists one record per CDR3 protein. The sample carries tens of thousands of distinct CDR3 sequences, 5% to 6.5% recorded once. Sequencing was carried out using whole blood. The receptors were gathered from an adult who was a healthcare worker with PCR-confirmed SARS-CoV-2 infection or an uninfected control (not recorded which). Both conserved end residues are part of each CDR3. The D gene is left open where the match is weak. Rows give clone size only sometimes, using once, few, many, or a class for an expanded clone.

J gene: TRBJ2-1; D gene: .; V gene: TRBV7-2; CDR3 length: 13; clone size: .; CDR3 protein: CASSSDFYNEQFF; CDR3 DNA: TGTGCCAGCAGCTCCGATTTCTACAATGAGCAGTTCTTC
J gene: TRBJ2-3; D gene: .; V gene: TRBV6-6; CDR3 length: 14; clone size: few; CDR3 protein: CASPKRGPQYSQYF; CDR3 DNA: TGTGCCAGCCCAAAGAGGGGCCCCCAGTATTCGCAGTATTTT
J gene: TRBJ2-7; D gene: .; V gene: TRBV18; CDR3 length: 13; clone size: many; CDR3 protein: CASSRQDGDEQYF; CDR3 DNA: TGTGCCAGCTCACGACAGGACGGTGACGAGCAGTACTTC
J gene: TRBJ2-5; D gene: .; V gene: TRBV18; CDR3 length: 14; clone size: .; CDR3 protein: CASSPDRYQETQYF; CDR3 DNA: TGTGCCAGCTCCCCAGACAGGTACCAAGAGACCCAGTACTTC
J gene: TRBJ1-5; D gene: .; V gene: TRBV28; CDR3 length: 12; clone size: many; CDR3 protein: CASVQGVQPQHF; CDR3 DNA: TGTGCCAGCGTACAGGGTGTTCAGCCCCAGCATTTT
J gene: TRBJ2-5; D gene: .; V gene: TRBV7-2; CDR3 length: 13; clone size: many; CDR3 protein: CASSFGRQETQYF; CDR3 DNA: TGTGCCAGCAGCTTCGGACGGCAAGAGACCCAGTACTTC
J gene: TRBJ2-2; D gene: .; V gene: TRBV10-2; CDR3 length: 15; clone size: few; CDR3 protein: CASREEAMGTGELFF; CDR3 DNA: TGCGCCAGCAGGGAGGAGGCCATGGGCACCGGGGAGCTGTTTTTT
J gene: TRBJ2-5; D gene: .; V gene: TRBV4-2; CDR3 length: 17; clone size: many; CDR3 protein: CASSQDPQLTFWGTQYF; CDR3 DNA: TGTGCCAGCAGCCAAGATCCCCAGCTGACATTTTGGGGGACCCAGTACTTC
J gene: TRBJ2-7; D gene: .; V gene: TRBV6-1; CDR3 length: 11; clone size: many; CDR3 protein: CASSDWYEQYF; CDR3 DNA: TGTGCCAGCAGTGATTGGTACGAGCAGTACTTC
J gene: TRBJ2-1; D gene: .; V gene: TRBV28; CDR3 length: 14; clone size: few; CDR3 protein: CASSLRPPSYEQFF; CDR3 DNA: TGTGCCAGCAGTTTAAGGCCCCCCTCCTATGAGCAGTTCTTC
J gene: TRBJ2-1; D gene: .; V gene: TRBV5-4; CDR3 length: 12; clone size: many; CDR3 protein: CASSPGLGEQFF; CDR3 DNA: TGTGCCAGCAGCCCCGGACTGGGTGAGCAGTTCTTC
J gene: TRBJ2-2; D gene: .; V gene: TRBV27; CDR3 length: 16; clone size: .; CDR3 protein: CASSLIEMVFAGELFF; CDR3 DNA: TGTGCCAGCAGTTTAATAGAAATGGTCTTCGCCGGGGAGCTGTTTTTT
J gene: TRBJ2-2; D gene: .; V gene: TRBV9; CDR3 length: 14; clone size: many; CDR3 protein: CASSLQPNTGELFF; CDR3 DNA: TGTGCCAGCAGCTTACAGCCGAACACCGGGGAGCTGTTTTTT
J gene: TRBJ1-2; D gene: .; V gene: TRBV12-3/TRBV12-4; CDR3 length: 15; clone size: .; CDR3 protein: CASIPLGKANYGYTF; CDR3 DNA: TGTGCCAGCATCCCCCTGGGGAAGGCAAACTATGGCTACACCTTC
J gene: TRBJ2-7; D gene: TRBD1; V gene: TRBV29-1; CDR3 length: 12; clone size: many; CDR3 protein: CSVRTGSNEQYF; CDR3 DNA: TGCAGCGTTCGGACAGGGAGCAACGAGCAGTACTTC
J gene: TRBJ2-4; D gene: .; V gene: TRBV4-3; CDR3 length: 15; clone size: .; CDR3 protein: CASSQDGLAKNIQYF; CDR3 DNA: TGCGCCAGCAGCCAAGACGGGTTAGCCAAAAACATTCAGTACTTC
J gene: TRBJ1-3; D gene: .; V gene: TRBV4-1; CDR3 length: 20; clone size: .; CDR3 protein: CASSQVQALTADSSGNTIYF; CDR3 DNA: TGCGCCAGCAGCCAAGTACAGGCCCTTACAGCGGATTCCTCTGGAAACACCATATATTTT
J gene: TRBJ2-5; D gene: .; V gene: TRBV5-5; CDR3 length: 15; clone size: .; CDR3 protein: CASSLIDGGRETQYF; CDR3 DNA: TGTGCCAGCAGCTTGATCGACGGTGGCCGGGAGACCCAGTACTTC
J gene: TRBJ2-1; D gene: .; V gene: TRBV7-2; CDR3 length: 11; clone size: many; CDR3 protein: CASMRAGEQFF; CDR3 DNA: TGTGCCAGCATGAGGGCCGGTGAGCAGTTCTTC
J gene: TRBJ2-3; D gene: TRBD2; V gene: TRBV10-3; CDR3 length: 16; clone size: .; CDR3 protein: CAISDGLAGEVDTQYF; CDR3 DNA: TGTGCCATCAGTGATGGACTAGCGGGAGAGGTAGATACGCAGTATTTT
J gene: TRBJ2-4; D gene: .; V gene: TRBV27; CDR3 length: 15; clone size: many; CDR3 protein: CASSSPGLSKNIQYF; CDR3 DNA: TGTGCCAGCAGTTCACCAGGATTATCCAAAAACATTCAGTACTTC
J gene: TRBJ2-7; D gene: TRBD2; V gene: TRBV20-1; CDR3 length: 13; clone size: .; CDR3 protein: CSAGTSGPYEQYF; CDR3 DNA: TGCAGTGCTGGAACTAGCGGCCCCTACGAGCAGTACTTC
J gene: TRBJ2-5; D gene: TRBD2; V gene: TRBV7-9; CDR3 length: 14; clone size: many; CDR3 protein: CASSFRREEETQYF; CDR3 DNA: TGTGCCAGCAGCTTTAGACGGGAGGAAGAGACCCAGTACTTC
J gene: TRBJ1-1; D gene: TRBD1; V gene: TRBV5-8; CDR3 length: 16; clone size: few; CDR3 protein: CASSIYRGRVGTEAFF; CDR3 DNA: TGTGCCAGCAGCATTTATAGGGGGCGTGTGGGCACTGAAGCTTTCTTT
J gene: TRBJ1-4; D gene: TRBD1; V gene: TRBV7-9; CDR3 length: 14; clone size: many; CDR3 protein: CASSLRQGNEKLFF; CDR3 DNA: TGTGCCAGCAGCTTACGACAGGGCAATGAAAAACTGTTTTTT
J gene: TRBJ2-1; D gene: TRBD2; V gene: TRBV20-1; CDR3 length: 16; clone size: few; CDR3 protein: CSARVLGLAGENEQFF; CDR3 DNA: TGCAGTGCTAGAGTGTTAGGACTAGCGGGAGAGAATGAGCAGTTCTTC
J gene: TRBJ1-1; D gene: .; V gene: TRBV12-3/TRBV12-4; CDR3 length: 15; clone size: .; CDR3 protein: CASLLRRQTNTEAFF; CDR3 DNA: TGTGCCAGTTTACTCAGGCGACAGACTAACACTGAAGCTTTCTTT
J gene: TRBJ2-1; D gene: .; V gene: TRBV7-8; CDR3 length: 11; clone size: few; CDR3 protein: CASSFHDEQFF; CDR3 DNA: TGTGCCAGCAGCTTCCATGATGAGCAGTTCTTC
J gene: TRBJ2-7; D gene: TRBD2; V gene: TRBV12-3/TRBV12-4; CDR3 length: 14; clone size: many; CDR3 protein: CASSGTSTTLEQYF; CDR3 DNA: TGTGCCAGCAGCGGGACTAGCACAACACTGGAGCAGTACTTC
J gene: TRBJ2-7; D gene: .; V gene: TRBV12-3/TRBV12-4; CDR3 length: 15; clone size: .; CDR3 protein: CASSLRQTNPYEQYF; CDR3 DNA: TGTGCCAGCAGTTTAAGACAGACGAACCCCTACGAGCAGTACTTC
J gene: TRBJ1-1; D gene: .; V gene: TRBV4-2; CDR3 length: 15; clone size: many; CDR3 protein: CASSQSRAWSTEAFF; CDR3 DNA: TGTGCCAGCAGCCAATCCAGGGCCTGGAGCACTGAAGCTTTCTTT
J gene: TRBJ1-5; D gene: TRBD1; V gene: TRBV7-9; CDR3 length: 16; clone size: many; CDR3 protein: CASSTGQGGSNQPQHF; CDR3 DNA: TGTGCCAGCAGCACCGGACAGGGAGGAAGCAATCAGCCCCAGCATTTT
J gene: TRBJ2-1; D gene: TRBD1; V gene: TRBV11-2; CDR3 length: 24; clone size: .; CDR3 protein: CASSPPSRLWTGTDTSKEEHEQFF; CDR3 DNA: TGTGCCAGCAGCCCCCCCTCCCGCCTCTGGACAGGGACTGACACCTCAAAGGAGGAGCATGAGCAGTTCTTC
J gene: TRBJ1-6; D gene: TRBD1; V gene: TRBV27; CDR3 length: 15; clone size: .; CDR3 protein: CASSWDSQDNSPLHF; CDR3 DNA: TGTGCCAGCAGTTGGGACAGTCAAGATAATTCACCCCTCCACTTT
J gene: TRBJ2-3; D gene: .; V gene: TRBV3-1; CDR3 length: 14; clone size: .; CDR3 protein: CASSQDPGLDTQYF; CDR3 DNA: TGTGCCAGCAGCCAAGACCCAGGGCTAGATACGCAGTATTTT
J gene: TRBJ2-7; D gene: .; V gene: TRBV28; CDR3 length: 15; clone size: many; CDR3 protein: CASSLGAGNSYEQYF; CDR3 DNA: TGTGCCAGCAGTCTCGGCGCGGGGAACTCCTACGAGCAGTACTTC
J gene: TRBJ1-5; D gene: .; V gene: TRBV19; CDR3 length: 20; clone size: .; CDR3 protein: CASSMSWKPRVDYSNQPQHF; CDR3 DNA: TGTGCCAGTAGTATGTCGTGGAAACCTCGAGTAGATTATAGCAATCAGCCCCAGCATTTT
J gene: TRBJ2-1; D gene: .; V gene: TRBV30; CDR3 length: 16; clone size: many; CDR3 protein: CAWSTKTVSSYNEQFF; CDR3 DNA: TGTGCCTGGAGTACAAAGACAGTTAGCTCCTACAATGAGCAGTTCTTC
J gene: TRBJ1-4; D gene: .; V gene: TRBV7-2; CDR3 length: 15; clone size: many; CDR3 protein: CASSLDRGKNEKLFF; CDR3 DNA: TGTGCCAGCAGCTTAGATAGGGGGAAAAATGAAAAACTGTTTTTT
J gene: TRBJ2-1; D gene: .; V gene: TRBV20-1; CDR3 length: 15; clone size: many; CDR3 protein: CSATRDHRLYNEQFF; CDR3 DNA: TGCAGTGCTACCCGGGACCATAGGCTATACAATGAGCAGTTCTTC
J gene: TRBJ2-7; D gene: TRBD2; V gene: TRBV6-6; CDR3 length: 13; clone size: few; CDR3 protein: CASSPMVGGEQYF; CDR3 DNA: TGTGCCAGCAGTCCTATGGTGGGGGGGGAGCAGTACTTC
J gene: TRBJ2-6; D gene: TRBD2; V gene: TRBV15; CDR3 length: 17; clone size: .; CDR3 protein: CATSREGLGAGANVLTF; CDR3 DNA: TGTGCCACCAGCAGAGAAGGACTAGGGGCTGGGGCCAACGTCCTGACTTTC
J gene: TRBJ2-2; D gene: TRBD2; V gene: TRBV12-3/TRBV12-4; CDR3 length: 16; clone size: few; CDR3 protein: CASSTPLAGVLGELFF; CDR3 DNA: TGTGCCAGCAGCACCCCGCTAGCGGGAGTTCTCGGGGAGCTGTTTTTT
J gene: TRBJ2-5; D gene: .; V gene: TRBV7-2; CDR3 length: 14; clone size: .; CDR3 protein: CASSPIRGAETQYF; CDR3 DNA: TGTGCCAGCAGCCCAATCAGGGGCGCAGAGACCCAGTACTTC
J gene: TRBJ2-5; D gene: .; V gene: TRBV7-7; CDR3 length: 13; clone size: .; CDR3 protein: CASSQSRTGTQYF; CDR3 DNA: TGTGCCAGCAGCCAATCTAGGACGGGGACCCAGTACTTC
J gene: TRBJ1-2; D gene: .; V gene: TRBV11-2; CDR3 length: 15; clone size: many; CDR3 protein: CASSLGSPSYSGYTF; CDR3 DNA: TGTGCCAGCAGCTTAGGGTCCCCTTCATATTCGGGCTACACCTTC
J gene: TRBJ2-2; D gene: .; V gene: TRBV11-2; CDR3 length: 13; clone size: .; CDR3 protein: CASSPGTTGELFF; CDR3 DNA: TGTGCCAGCAGCCCAGGGACTACCGGGGAGCTGTTTTTT
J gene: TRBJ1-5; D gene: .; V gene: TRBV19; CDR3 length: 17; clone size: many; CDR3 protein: CASSIGRKGYSNQPQHF; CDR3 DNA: TGTGCCAGTAGTATAGGCAGGAAAGGGTATAGCAATCAGCCCCAGCATTTT
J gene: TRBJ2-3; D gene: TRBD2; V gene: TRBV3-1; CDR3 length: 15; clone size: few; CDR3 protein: CASSHSGTSGDTQYF; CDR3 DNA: TGTGCCAGCAGCCATAGCGGGACTAGCGGGGATACGCAGTATTTT
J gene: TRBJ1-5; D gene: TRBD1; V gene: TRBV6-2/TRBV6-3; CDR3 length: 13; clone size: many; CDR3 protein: CASRDRGGQPQHF; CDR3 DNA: TGTGCCAGCCGGGACAGGGGCGGTCAGCCCCAGCATTTT
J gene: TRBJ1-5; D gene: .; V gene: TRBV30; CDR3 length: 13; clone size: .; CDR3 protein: CAWSVQAAQPQHF; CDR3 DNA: TGTGCCTGGAGTGTACAAGCCGCTCAGCCCCAGCATTTT
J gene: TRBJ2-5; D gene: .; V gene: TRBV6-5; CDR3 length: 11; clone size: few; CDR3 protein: CASSYGAAGNF; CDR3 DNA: TGTGCCAGCAGTTACGGGGCAGCGGGTAACTTC
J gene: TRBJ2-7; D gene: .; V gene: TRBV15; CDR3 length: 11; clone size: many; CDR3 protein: CATSNAYEQYF; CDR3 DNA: TGTGCCACCAGCAATGCCTACGAGCAGTACTTC
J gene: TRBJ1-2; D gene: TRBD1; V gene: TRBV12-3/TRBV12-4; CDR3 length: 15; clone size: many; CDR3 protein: CASSPGRGRGKGYTF; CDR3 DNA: TGTGCCAGCAGCCCAGGGAGGGGGCGGGGGAAAGGCTACACCTTC
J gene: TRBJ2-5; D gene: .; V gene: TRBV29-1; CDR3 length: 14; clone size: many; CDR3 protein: CSVASFRASETQYF; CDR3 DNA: TGCAGCGTTGCTTCGTTCAGGGCATCGGAGACCCAGTACTTC
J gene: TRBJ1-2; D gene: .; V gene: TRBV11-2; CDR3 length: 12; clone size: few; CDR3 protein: CASSSQGNGYTF; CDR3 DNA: TGTGCCAGCAGCTCACAGGGCAATGGCTACACCTTC
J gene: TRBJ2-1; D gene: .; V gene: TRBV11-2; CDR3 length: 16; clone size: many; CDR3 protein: CASSLDLASAHNEQFF; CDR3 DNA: TGTGCCAGCAGCTTAGATCTGGCTAGCGCCCACAATGAGCAGTTCTTC
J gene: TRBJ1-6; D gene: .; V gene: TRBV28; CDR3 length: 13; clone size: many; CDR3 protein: CASSLNRNSPLHF; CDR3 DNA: TGTGCCAGCAGTTTGAACAGGAATTCACCCCTCCACTTT
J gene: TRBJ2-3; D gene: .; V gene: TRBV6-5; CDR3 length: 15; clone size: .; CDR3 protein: CASSYSGTKTDTQYF; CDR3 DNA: TGTGCCAGCAGTTACTCGGGGACCAAGACAGATACGCAGTATTTT